This T cell receptor (beta chain) was documented in a study of early T cells in non-severe SARS-CoV-2 infection. Study overall: Sequencing of bulk RNA from unsorted whole blood was done, without chain pairing. Findings and limits, study-wide: A preference for anti-spike CD8 responses marked VDJdb matching, which missed private and CD4 specificities.

There are a few counts of this clonotype. Its antigen remains unidentified. The CDR3 totals 15 residues. Germline CDR1 and CDR2: MNHEY and SVGAGI. The V end was cut by 0 bases, the J end by 5 bases, with 11 bases between. The TCR library protocol attached unique molecular identifiers to the individual cDNA molecules. TCRdb independently ran MiXCR on the 5' RACE reads; one entry per CDR3 protein. Here the sample spans more than 85,000 distinct CDR3 sequences, around 14% being singletons. Source material: whole blood. This chain uses TRBV6-5 with TRBJ1-5, with D possibly matching TRBD1 (5 bases). This TCR came from an adult who was a healthcare worker with PCR-confirmed SARS-CoV-2 infection or an uninfected control (not recorded which). The CDR3: CASSYSFRVDQPQHF. CDR3 coding DNA: TGTGCCAGCAGTTACTCATTCAGGGTTGATCAGCCCCAGCATTTT.